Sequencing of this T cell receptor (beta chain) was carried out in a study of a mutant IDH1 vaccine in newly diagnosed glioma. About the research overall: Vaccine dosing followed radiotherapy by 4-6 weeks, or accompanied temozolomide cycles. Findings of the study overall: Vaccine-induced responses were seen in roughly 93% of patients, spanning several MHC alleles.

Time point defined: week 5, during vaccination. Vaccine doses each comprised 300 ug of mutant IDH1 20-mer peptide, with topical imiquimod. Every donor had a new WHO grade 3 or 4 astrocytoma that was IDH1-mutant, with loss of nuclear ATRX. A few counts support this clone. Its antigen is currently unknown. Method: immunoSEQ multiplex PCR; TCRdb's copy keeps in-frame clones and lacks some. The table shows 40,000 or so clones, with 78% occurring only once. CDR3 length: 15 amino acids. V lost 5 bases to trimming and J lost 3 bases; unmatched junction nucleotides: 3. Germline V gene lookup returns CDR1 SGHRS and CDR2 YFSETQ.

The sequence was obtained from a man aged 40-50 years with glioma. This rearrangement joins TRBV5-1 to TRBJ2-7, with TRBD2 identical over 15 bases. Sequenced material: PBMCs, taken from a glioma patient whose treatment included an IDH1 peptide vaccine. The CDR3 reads CASRRGLAGGYEQYF. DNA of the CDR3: TGCGCCAGCAGGAGGGGACTAGCGGGGGGCTACGAGCAGTACTTC.